This entry lists 13 T cell receptor beta chains sequenced from one sample in a study of blood T cell repertoires in COVID-19. TCRdb's copy holds only in-frame clones and misses some; the assay was immunoSEQ multiplex PCR. Here the sample spans about 140,000 clones, about 76% being singletons. Specimen: peripheral blood. Receptors originate from a human donor in a cohort sampled during active COVID-19.

The rearrangement joins TRBV9 to TRBJ1-4; D call uncertain. The CDR3 contains 13 residues. V was shortened by 3 bases and J by 4 bases, with 7 bases between the two germline ends. From germline, CDR1 is SGDLS and CDR2 YYNGEE. This chain's CDR3 is CASSDGINEKLFF. The CDR3 nucleotides are TGTGCCAGCAGCGACGGTATTAATGAAAAACTGTTTTTT.

This rearrangement joins TRBV5-1 to TRBJ2-1, with D perhaps TRBD2 (6 bases). Trimming stripped 0 bases from V and 7 bases from J, with 17 bases between. Germline V gene sequence: CDR1 SGHRS, CDR2 YFSETQ. The CDR3 is 16 residues long. In DNA form, the CDR3 reads TGCGCCAGCAGCTTGGTAGCAGGAGGGTCGGAAAATGAGCAGTTCTTC. This sequence encodes CASSLVAGGSENEQFF.

Written as DNA, the CDR3 is TGTGCCAGCAGTGAGTCGGCAGGGGTTCAGCCCCAGCATTTT. Translated: CASSESAGVQPQHF. The chain recombines TRBV2 with TRBJ1-5; TRBD1 is a possible D gene (6 bases). The CDR3 contains 14 residues. Trimming cost V 3 bases and J 6 bases, with 12 bases left between them. Germline lookup yields CDR1 SNHLY and CDR2 FYNNEI.

The gene calls are TRBV28 and TRBJ2-1, with TRBD2 identical over 7 bases. Germline-derived CDR1 and CDR2 are MDHEN and SYDVKM. With 8 bases clipped from V and 7 bases from J, the junction kept 5 bases outside the gene matches. This CDR3 contains 12 residues. CDR3: CASGLAANEQFF. CDR3 nucleotides: TGTGCCAGCGGTCTAGCGGCTAATGAGCAGTTCTTC.

V gene TRBV5-1 combines with J gene TRBJ2-7; 10 bases agree with TRBD2. CDR1 and CDR2 (germline): SGHRS, YFSETQ. Unmatched junction bases numbered 4, after V lost 0 bases and J lost 1 base. The CDR3 totals 16 residues. This CDR3 is CASSLASGSPSYEQYF. Here the CDR3 DNA reads TGCGCCAGCAGCTTGGCTAGCGGGAGCCCTTCCTACGAGCAGTACTTC.

This clone has only a few counts. The chain joins TRBV11-3 to TRBJ2-1; possible D gene TRBD2, 5 bases. The V and J ends lost 1 base and 9 bases respectively, with 16 bases between them. The germline V gene encodes CDR1 SGHNT and CDR2 YENEEA. The CDR3 length is 15 residues. The CDR3 sequence is CASSLGRRLASEQFF. CDR3 DNA: TGTGCCAGCAGCTTAGGAAGGCGTCTAGCAAGTGAGCAGTTCTTC.

This sequence joins TRBV28 and TRBJ2-2; 12 positions agree with TRBD2. The J segment lost 7 bases and the V segment lost 3 bases, leaving 15 bases of the junction unmatched. The germline V gene encodes CDR1 MDHEN and CDR2 SYDVKM. The CDR3 consists of 19 residues. The DNA of the CDR3 is TGTGCCAGCAGTTTCCTAGCGGGAGGGCCGGATTCTGACATCGGGGAGCTGTTTTTT. It codes for CASSFLAGGPDSDIGELFF.

V and J are TRBV20-1 and TRBJ1-2; TRBD1 agrees at 7 bases. The CDR3 has 15 residues. CDR1 is DFQATT, CDR2 SNEGSKA, per germline (reference sequence). V lost 3 bases and J lost 2; bases outside the gene matches: 9. This CDR3 is CSASSTGQLNYGYTF. The CDR3 DNA is TGCAGTGCTAGTTCGACGGGACAGCTAAACTATGGCTACACCTTC.

J is TRBJ2-7 and V is TRBV19; D is unclear. From germline, CDR1 is LNHDA and CDR2 SQIVND (reference sequence). V dropped 3 bases and J dropped 2 bases, with 14 bases sitting between them. The CDR3 is made up of 15 amino acids. For the CDR3, the DNA is TGTGCCAGTAGTATCGCTCTGATGGCCCCCTACGAGCAGTACTTC. This translates into CASSIALMAPYEQYF.

This sequence joins TRBV28 and TRBJ2-1; 13 nucleotides align to TRBD2. Germline V lookup: CDR1 MDHEN, CDR2 SYDVKM. CDR3 length: 18 residues. Trimming at V came to 7 bases and at J to 6 bases, leaving 15 bases not matched to a gene. The CDR3: CASTLDRARTSGSNEQFF. CDR3 nucleotides: TGTGCCAGCACCCTCGACAGGGCAAGGACTAGCGGGAGCAATGAGCAGTTCTTC.

The genes are TRBV3-1 (or the pseudogene TRBV3-2) and TRBJ1-1; D remains unclear. Germline V gives CDR1 LGHDT, CDR2 YNNKEL (reference sequence). V was pared by 0 bases and J by 2 bases, with 7 bases between. The CDR3 is 14 residues long. The CDR3 here is CASSQEPVNTEAFF. The CDR3 region has the DNA TGTGCCAGCAGCCAAGAACCAGTAAACACTGAAGCTTTCTTT.

The J gene is TRBJ2-7, the V gene TRBV6-2 or TRBV6-3; D is ambiguous. This CDR3 has 14 residues. Germline values: CDR1 MNHEY, CDR2 SVGEGT. The V end lost 0 bases, the J end lost 0 bases, and 6 bases lay between the germline ends. CDR3 protein: CASSYSTYSYEQYF. The CDR3 nucleotides are TGTGCCAGCAGTTACTCTACTTACTCCTACGAGCAGTACTTC.

The V call is TRBV5-1, the J call TRBJ2-5; TRBD1 agrees at 9 bases. V shed 5 bases, J shed 4 bases, and the junction held 6 bases outside the gene matches. The germline V gene has CDR1 SGHRS and CDR2 YFSETQ. The CDR3 is 14 amino acids. The CDR3 sequence: CASRPATGGETQYF. CDR3 nucleotide sequence: TGCGCCAGCAGGCCCGCGACAGGGGGAGAGACCCAGTACTTC.